The 2 T cell receptor beta chains below come from one sample, sequenced in a study of blood T cells in healthy people across ages. It was with a sample-barcoded 5' primer and a J-beta primer mix that a second PCR of about 6 to 12 cycles was run. One entry per CDR3 protein, called by TCRdb with MiXCR from the 5' RACE reads. The table includes some 1.5 million distinct CDR3 sequences, 28% detected once. Sequencing input: blood. These receptors originate from a woman in her thirties in good health.

This chain uses TRBV5-1 with TRBJ2-1, with 14 nucleotides matching TRBD2. V shed 4 bases, J shed 8 bases, and the junction held 8 bases outside the gene matches. Per germline, CDR1 SGHRS and CDR2 YFSETQ. The CDR3 is 16 amino acids. CDR3 sequence: CASSGTSGGQVDEQFF. CDR3 coding DNA: TGCGCCAGCAGCGGGACTAGCGGGGGACAAGTAGATGAGCAGTTCTTC. Drawing the rest from reference TRBV5-1 and TRBJ2-1, the complete variable domain is KAGVTQTPRYLIKTRGQQVTLSCSPISGHRSVSWYQQTPGQGLQFLFEYFSETQRNKGNFPGRFSGRQFSNSRSEMNVSTLELGDSALYLCASSGTSGGQVDEQFFGPGTRLTVL.

The V and J genes are TRBV14 and TRBJ1-1; D is uncertain. The germline V gene has CDR1 SGHDN and CDR2 FVKESK. The CDR3 covers 18 residues. Trimming pared 0 bases from V and 0 bases from J, leaving 17 bases between. Here the CDR3 DNA reads TGTGCCAGCAGCCAAGAGAGGCGGTCGATGGCCATGAACACTGAAGCTTTCTTT. Translating it yields CASSQERRSMAMNTEAFF.